A single sample gave rise to the 31 T cell receptor beta chains below, sequenced in a study of T cell clonality in common variable immunodeficiency. TCRdb keeps only in-frame clones here, not all; method: immunoSEQ multiplex PCR. The repertoire consists of about 40,000 clones, none detected only once. Sequencing was carried out using peripheral blood mononuclear cells. The receptors derive from a person aged 18-70 years in good health.

This clone occurred many times. The read comes to an end 3 residues before the CDR3 does, leaving the germline J gene to fill in the end. The rearrangement uses TRBV7-2 and TRBJ2-1; a possible D gene is TRBD2 (6 bases). Germline CDR1 reads SGHTA; CDR2 reads FQGNSA. There are 15 residues in the CDR3. The ends were cut back, 2 bases at V and 3 bases at J, with 11 bases in the middle. CDR3 protein: CASSLKAGGYNEQFF. The CDR3 bases that were read are TGTGCCAGCAGCTTAAAAGCCGGGGGCTACAATGAG.

The sample holds many counts of this clone. The observed sequence ends 3 residues before the CDR3 terminus, with the missing tail filled in from the germline J gene. This chain uses TRBV30 with TRBJ2-5, with 14 positions matching TRBD2. Germline lookup yields CDR1 GTSNPN and CDR2 SVGIG (reference sequence). J gave up 2 bases and V 2 bases, and 10 bases lay outside the gene matches. The CDR3 runs 18 residues. The sequenced CDR3 bases are TGTGCCTGGAGTAGGGGACTAGCGGGAGTAGGGGAGCAAGAGACC. Its translation is CAWSRGLAGVGEQET. The complete CDR3 reads CAWSRGLAGVGEQETQYF.

This clone was seen a few times. Just one base apart from a much larger clone, this may be a read error. The CDR3 end lies 3 residues beyond the end of the read and is filled in from the germline J gene. The same CDR3 is also encoded by other DNA sequences in this sample. V and J are TRBV7-9 and TRBJ1-3; the match to TRBD1 covers 9 bases. CDR3 length: 15 amino acids. The germline gives CDR1 SEHNR, CDR2 FQNEAQ (reference sequence). Trimming at V came to 5 bases and at J to 1 base, leaving 3 bases not matched to a gene. The CDR3 loop reads CASSKQGASGNTIYF. Incomplete CDR3 DNA: TGTGCCAGCAGCAAACAGGGGGCTTCTGGAAACACC. The full variable domain, with the rest looked up from reference TRBV7-9 and TRBJ1-3, is DTGVSQNPRHKITKRGQNVTFRCDPISEHNRLYWYRQTLGQGPEFLTYFQNEAQLEKSRLLSDRFSAERPKGSFSTLEIQRTEQGDSAMYLCASSKQGASGNTIYFGEGSWLTVV.

This clone was recorded at least ten times. The observed sequence ends 3 residues before the CDR3 terminus, with the missing tail filled in from the germline J gene. The chain joins TRBV6-2 or TRBV6-3 to TRBJ2-3; 13 nucleotides align to TRBD2. CDR1 is MNHEY and CDR2 is SVGEGT in the germline V gene. This CDR3 has 15 amino acids. Germline trimming cut 2 bases from V and 4 bases from J; bases unmatched to any gene: 0. CDR3 residues: CASSYTSGGADTQYF. CDR3 DNA, as far as it was read: TGTGCCAGCAGTTACACTAGCGGGGGGGCAGATACG.

This clone was detected ten times or more. The missing CDR3 end, 3 residues past where the read stops, is filled in from the germline J gene. The gene calls are TRBV6-1 and TRBJ2-3, with 9 bases matching TRBD2. The germline V gene has CDR1 MNHNS and CDR2 SASEGT. CDR3 size: 15 residues. V lost 4 bases to trimming and J lost 1 base; unmatched junction nucleotides: 3. This CDR3 reads CASSGSSGGTDTQYF. The CDR3 bases that were read are TGTGCCAGCAGTGGGTCTAGCGGGGGCACAGATACG.

This clone was picked up many times. The DNA ends 3 residues before the CDR3 does, and the rest of the CDR3 is filled in from the germline J gene. The gene calls are TRBV10-1 and TRBJ1-1; the D is unclear. The germline CDR1 and CDR2 sequences are WNHNN and SYGVQD (reference sequence). CDR3 length: 13 residues. V lost 3 bases to trimming and J lost 0 bases, with 5 bases between them. This chain's CDR3 is CASSETVNTEAFF. The sequenced CDR3 bases are TGCGCCAGCAGTGAAACGGTGAACACTGAA.

This clone was recorded at least ten times. Read sequence stops 3 residues before the CDR3 end, and the germline J gene provides the missing end. The V gene is TRBV12-3 or TRBV12-4, the J gene TRBJ2-1; 10 bases align to TRBD1. The CDR3 contains 17 residues. The V segment lost 6 bases and the J segment 4 bases; nucleotides outside the gene matches: 12. CDR3 DNA (partial): TGTGCCAGCAGAGCAGACAGGGGGCAACCTCCATACAATGAG. This translates into CASRADRGQPPYNE. The full-length CDR3 reads as CASRADRGQPPYNEQFF.

Ten or more counts support this clone. The CDR3 goes on 3 residues after the read ends, and that part is filled in from the germline J gene. The rearrangement links TRBV4-2 to TRBJ2-6, with a possible D match to TRBD1 (5 bases). The CDR3 sequence is 19 residues long. Germline CDR1 and CDR2: LGHNA and YNFKEQ. The ends were cut back, 0 bases at V and 5 bases at J, with 20 bases in the middle. Incomplete CDR3 DNA: TGTGCCAGCAGCCAAGAGATTCAGTACCTGACAGCCAGGGCCAACGTC. Its translation: CASSQEIQYLTARANV. The CDR3 reads in full as CASSQEIQYLTARANVLTF.

This clone came up many times. The read ends 3 residues early relative to the CDR3; the germline J gene fills the gap. This chain connects TRBV30 to TRBJ1-3; the D gene is possibly TRBD1 (5 bases). The length of the CDR3 is 16 residues. Germline CDR1 reads GTSNPN; CDR2 reads SVGIG (reference sequence). V was pared by 1 base and J by 1 base, with 14 bases between. The CDR3 bases that were read are TGTGCCTGGAGTGACGCACTCAGGGTTTCTGGAAACACC. As protein: CAWSDALRVSGNT. Given in full, the CDR3 is CAWSDALRVSGNTIYF.

The table lists this clone with many counts. The sequence runs out 3 residues before the end of the CDR3; the remainder is reconstructed from the germline J gene. The chain combines TRBV19 with TRBJ2-7, with a weak D call TRBD1 (6 bases). V lost 3 bases, J lost 6 bases, and 12 bases lay in between. The CDR3 spans 13 residues. Germline lookup yields CDR1 LNHDA and CDR2 SQIVND (reference sequence). The sequenced part of the CDR3 DNA is TGTGCCAGTAGTATTCGGCAGGGGATCGAG. This encodes CASSIRQGIE. The full CDR3 protein reads CASSIRQGIEQYF.

This clone occurred many times. The sequenced fragment ends 3 residues before the CDR3 boundary, so the rest is inferred from the germline J gene. V gene TRBV7-9 combines with J gene TRBJ2-3; no firm D call. The CDR3 spans 14 residues. V was trimmed by 5 bases and J by 0 bases, leaving 9 bases between them. The germline V gene encodes CDR1 SEHNR and CDR2 FQNEAQ (reference sequence). CDR3 sequence reads: CASSPRQSTDTQYF. The part of the CDR3 DNA that was read is TGTGCCAGCAGCCCCCGCCAGAGCACAGATACG.

This clone showed up many times. Read sequence stops 3 residues before the CDR3 end, and the germline J gene provides the missing end. V is TRBV5-1 and J is TRBJ1-1; D ambiguous. The CDR3 has 16 residues. The V end lost 0 bases, the J end lost 0 bases, and 12 bases lay between the germline ends. Germline CDR1 is SGHRS and CDR2 is YFSETQ. CDR3 bases read: TGCGCCAGCAGCTTGGGTCTAGGCCCTATGAACACTGAA. It codes for CASSLGLGPMNTE. The CDR3, in full, reads CASSLGLGPMNTEAFF.

Concerning this clone: The read stops 3 residues short of the end of the CDR3; the missing end is completed from the germline J gene. V gene TRBV11-1 combines with J gene TRBJ1-1, with a weak D call TRBD1 (6 bases). The CDR3 length is 14 residues. Trimming pared 5 bases from V and 6 bases from J, leaving 16 bases between. Germline V gene lookup returns CDR1 SGHAT and CDR2 FQDESV (reference sequence). The CDR3 DNA, read in part, is TGTGCCAGCAGCCCATACACAGGGCTCGCTGAA. Translated: CASSPYTGLAE. The whole CDR3 sequence is CASSPYTGLAEAFF.

This clone appeared many times. The DNA ends 3 residues before the CDR3 does, and the rest of the CDR3 is filled in from the germline J gene. This sequence joins TRBV5-5 and TRBJ2-1, with 7 positions matching TRBD2. CDR1 is SGHKS and CDR2 is YYEKEE in the germline V gene (reference sequence). CDR3 length: 15 residues. V lost 4 bases, J lost 4 bases, and 8 bases stayed unmatched. CDR3 protein: CASSGASGLYNEQFF. The DNA read from the CDR3 is TGTGCCAGCAGCGGGGCTAGCGGTTTATACAATGAG.

The table lists this clone with many counts. From the germline J gene comes the end of the CDR3, since the read stops 3 residues before it. The chain joins TRBV5-6 to TRBJ1-6; D is uncertain. Trimming left V 2 bases short and J 0 bases short, with 6 bases between. This CDR3 is built from 15 residues. Germline V gene sequence: CDR1 SGHDT, CDR2 YYEEEE. The CDR3 reads CASSLRGSYNSPLHF. Partial CDR3 DNA: TGTGCCAGCAGCTTACGGGGCTCCTATAATTCACCC.

At least ten counts were recorded for this clone. The missing CDR3 end, 3 residues past where the read stops, is filled in from the germline J gene. The chain is built from TRBV19 and TRBJ1-6, with no clear D. This CDR3 spans 16 amino acids. The V end lost 3 bases, the J end lost 7 bases, and 16 bases lay between the germline ends. The germline gives CDR1 LNHDA, CDR2 SQIVND (reference sequence). This chain's CDR3 is CASSIGLRGRNSPLHF. The CDR3 DNA, read in part, is TGTGCCAGTAGTATCGGCCTTCGGGGAAGGAATTCACCC.

At least ten counts were recorded for this clone. The read ends 3 residues shy of where the CDR3 ends; the end is completed using the germline J gene. The rearrangement joins TRBV5-4 to TRBJ2-7; 7 bases align to TRBD1. The CDR3 is made up of 12 amino acids. Germline CDR1 is SGHNT and CDR2 is YYREEE (reference sequence). The J segment lost 4 bases and the V segment lost 4 bases, leaving 2 bases of the junction unmatched. The CDR3 sequence is CASSMTGYEQYF. The DNA read from the CDR3 is TGTGCCAGCAGCATGACAGGGTACGAG. The variable domain in full, with the rest retrieved from reference TRBV5-4 and TRBJ2-7, is ETGVTQSPTHLIKTRGQQVTLRCSSQSGHNTVSWYQQALGQGPQFIFQYYREEENGRGNFPPRFSGLQFPNYSSELNVNALELDDSALYLCASSMTGYEQYFGPGTRLTVT.

This clone was found many times. The CDR3 end lies 3 residues beyond the end of the read and is filled in from the germline J gene. V gene TRBV19 combines with J gene TRBJ2-1; 14 bases fit TRBD2. CDR3 size: 18 residues. J was trimmed by 1 base and V by 3 bases; bases with no gene match: 5. Germline V gives CDR1 LNHDA, CDR2 SQIVND (reference sequence). The CDR3 spells CASSMGLAGVRSYNEQFF. Partial CDR3 DNA: TGTGCCAGTAGTATGGGACTAGCGGGAGTCCGGTCCTACAATGAG.

This clone was seen many times. The CDR3 end lies 3 residues beyond the end of the read and is filled in from the germline J gene. The chain uses TRBV29-1 and TRBJ1-1; TRBD1 matches at 9 bases. This CDR3 has 11 residues. Germline CDR1 is SQVTM and CDR2 is ANQGSEA. The sequenced CDR3 bases are TGCAGCGTGGCCGGGACAGGGAAG. This encodes CSVAGTGK. The entire CDR3 reads CSVAGTGKAFF.

This clone was picked up many times. The CDR3 goes on 3 residues after the read ends, and that part is filled in from the germline J gene. J is TRBJ2-7 and V is TRBV10-3, with a possible D match to TRBD1 (6 bases). Germline CDR1 ENHRY, CDR2 SYGVKD. The CDR3 is 14 amino acids. Trimming shortened V by 5 bases and J by 0 bases, and 11 bases separated the two germline ends. CDR3 DNA (partial): TGTGCCATCAGTAGACAGGAGAGCTCCTACGAG. As protein: CAISRQESSYE. The full CDR3 reads CAISRQESSYEQYF.

This clone came up many times. The CDR3 end is not reached by the read, which stops 3 residues before it; the germline J gene fills it in. This chain uses TRBV5-6 with TRBJ1-2; D unresolved. This CDR3 is 13 amino acids long. V was trimmed by 0 bases and J by 3 bases, leaving 6 bases between them. Germline CDR1 and CDR2: SGHDT and YYEEEE. The CDR3 bases that were read are TGTGCCAGCAGCTTGGAAGGGTACTATGGC. Its translation: CASSLEGYYG. The full CDR3 protein reads CASSLEGYYGYTF.

This clone occurred many times. The read finishes 3 residues shy of the CDR3 end, and the germline J gene is used to complete it. The chain links TRBV18 to TRBJ1-3, with unresolved D. CDR3 length: 16 residues. Trimming removed 3 bases from V and 3 bases from J, with 15 bases in between. The germline V gene encodes CDR1 KGHSH and CDR2 LQKENI. CDR3 DNA (partial): TGTGCCAGCTCACCGGAACGGAAATACTATGGAAACACC. As protein: CASSPERKYYGNT. In full, the CDR3 reads CASSPERKYYGNTIYF.

This clone was picked up many times. The CDR3 goes on 3 residues after the read ends, and that part is filled in from the germline J gene. The genes are TRBV30 and TRBJ2-6, with TRBD1 matching 8 bases. J lost 0 bases, V lost 3 bases, and 4 bases had no gene match. The CDR3 has 16 amino acids. CDR1 is GTSNPN, CDR2 SVGIG, per germline (reference sequence). The CDR3 is CAWRRTGGSGANVLTF. CDR3 bases read: TGTGCCTGGAGGAGAACAGGGGGCTCTGGGGCCAACGTC.

This clone was detected ten times or more. The read comes to an end 3 residues before the CDR3 does, leaving the germline J gene to fill in the end. The J gene is TRBJ2-7, the V gene TRBV5-1; D unresolved. Germline lookup yields CDR1 SGHRS and CDR2 YFSETQ. The CDR3 totals 14 residues. Trimming removed 0 bases from V and 1 base from J, with 8 bases in between. The CDR3 sequence is CASSLGTDSYEQYF. Incomplete CDR3 DNA: TGCGCCAGCAGCTTGGGTACAGATTCCTACGAG.

This clone has at least ten counts. Coverage ceases 3 residues before the CDR3 finishes, and the germline J gene fills in the end. The genes are TRBV5-1 and TRBJ1-6; possible D gene TRBD1, 6 bases. Trimming pared 1 base from V and 8 bases from J, leaving 13 bases between. The CDR3 is 15 residues long. The germline V gene has CDR1 SGHRS and CDR2 YFSETQ. This CDR3 is CASSLTGIADSPLHF. The covered CDR3 bases are TGCGCCAGCAGCTTGACAGGGATCGCGGATTCACCC.

For this clone: The CDR3 goes on 3 residues after the read ends, and that part is filled in from the germline J gene. The genes are TRBV19 and TRBJ1-2; tentative D call: TRBD1 (5 bases). This CDR3 contains 20 residues. Per germline, CDR1 LNHDA and CDR2 SQIVND (reference sequence). CDR3 in amino acids: CASSSLLPGLAGGSYNDYTF. The part of the CDR3 DNA that was read is TGTGCCAGTAGTAGCCTCTTACCGGGACTAGCGGGAGGTTCCTACAATGAC.

This clone was picked up a small number of times. CDR3 bases read: TGTGCCAGTAGTCCCCGACAGGGTAAGAAAAATGAC. Residues: CASSPRQGKKND. The entire CDR3 is CASSPRQGKKNDYTF. V and J are TRBV19 and TRBJ1-2, with 7 bases fitting TRBD1. Coverage ceases 3 residues before the CDR3 finishes, and the germline J gene fills in the end. Per germline, CDR1 LNHDA and CDR2 SQIVND (reference sequence). The CDR3 totals 15 residues.

Concerning this clone: The read terminates 3 residues before the CDR3 end, so the remaining end is supplied by the germline J gene. This sequence joins TRBV20-1 and TRBJ2-3, with TRBD2 identical over 10 bases. This CDR3 spans 18 amino acids. Germline-derived CDR1 and CDR2 are DFQATT and SNEGSKA (reference sequence). After removal of 0 bases from V and 2 bases from J, the junction contained 11 bases not matched to a gene. The CDR3 loop reads CSAREHWKAGGPTDTQYF. The sequenced CDR3 bases are TGCAGTGCTAGAGAGCATTGGAAAGCGGGAGGGCCCACAGATACG.

This clone came up many times. The read ends 3 residues shy of where the CDR3 ends; the end is completed using the germline J gene. The chain is built from TRBV6-1 and TRBJ1-2; no reliable D call. Germline V gene data show CDR1 as MNHNS and CDR2 as SASEGT. The CDR3 spans 13 residues. Trimming took off 2 bases at V and 6 bases at J, with 10 bases between the two ends. CDR3 protein: CASSEWSRDGYTF. The DNA read from the CDR3 is TGTGCCAGCAGTGAATGGTCAAGGGATGGC.

This clone was counted ten times or more. The read falls 3 residues short of the CDR3 end, and the missing part is taken from the germline J gene. The rearrangement joins TRBV5-1 to TRBJ1-2, with TRBD1 matching over 9 bases. V lost 4 bases to trimming and J lost 2 bases; unmatched junction nucleotides: 3. The CDR3 runs 14 residues. Germline CDR1 and CDR2: SGHRS and YFSETQ. CDR3 protein: CASSTGGDNYGYTF. Partial CDR3 DNA: TGCGCCAGCAGCACAGGGGGCGACAACTATGGC.

The sequenced CDR3 bases are TGTGCCAGCAGTGATAGGACAGGGTACTATGGC. This sequence encodes CASSDRTGYYG. The complete CDR3 sequence is CASSDRTGYYGYTF. V and J are TRBV6-1 and TRBJ1-2, with 8 bases lining up with TRBD1. The read comes to an end 3 residues before the CDR3 does, leaving the germline J gene to fill in the end. Germline CDR1 is MNHNS and CDR2 is SASEGT. CDR3 size: 14 residues. Trimming cost V 3 bases and J 3 bases; bases outside gene matches: 3.